This TCR beta chain was retrieved from a study of blood T cell repertoires in COVID-19. Trimming removed 3 bases at V and 4 bases at J, with 10 bases between. The germline gives CDR1 SSHAT, CDR2 FNYEAQ (reference sequence). The CDR3 contains 14 residues. Profiling relied on immunoSEQ multiplex PCR, and the TCRdb table lists in-frame clones only, not all of them. Seen here are 150,000 to 170,000 clones, 91% observed once, and the top ten hold approximately 0.59%. Sequenced: peripheral blood. This TCR derives from a man between 50 and 59 years old with acute or convalescent COVID-19. The chain links TRBV7-7 to TRBJ2-1; tentatively, D is TRBD2 (6 bases). CDR3 region: CASSLGGPYNEQFF. CDR3 coding DNA: TGTGCCAGCAGCTTGGGGGGTCCTTACAATGAGCAGTTCTTC.